These T cell receptor beta chains were read from a single sample in a study of spatial heterogeneity in lung cancer. TCRdb recomputed calls from the 5' RACE reads with MiXCR, one row per CDR3 protein. The sample includes tens of thousands of distinct CDR3 sequences, about 8% of them seen just once. Specimen: PBMCs, collected at surgery. Receptors were obtained from a female donor with early-stage non-small cell lung cancer. CDR3s include the opening cysteine and the closing phenylalanine or tryptophan. D genes are given only for firm matches. A clone size is listed for some rows: how often the clone was seen (once, few, many), or a class if it is expanded.

J gene: TRBJ1-2
clone size: -
D gene: -
V gene: TRBV18
CDR3 protein: CASSPPGVAGEAGYTF
CDR3 DNA: TGTGCCAGCTCACCACCGGGAGTGGCAGGGGAGGCTGGCTACACCTTC

J gene: TRBJ2-5
clone size: few
D gene: TRBD2
V gene: TRBV5-6
CDR3 protein: CASSNKKPGLAGGLQETQYF
CDR3 DNA: TGTGCCAGCAGCAATAAAAAACCGGGACTAGCGGGGGGCCTCCAAGAGACCCAGTACTTC

J gene: TRBJ1-1
clone size: many
D gene: -
V gene: TRBV9
CDR3 protein: CASSVAMDTEAFF
CDR3 DNA: TGTGCCAGCAGCGTAGCAATGGATACTGAAGCTTTCTTT

J gene: TRBJ2-5
clone size: -
D gene: -
V gene: TRBV10-3
CDR3 protein: CAISESVPSEETQYF
CDR3 DNA: TGTGCCATCAGTGAGTCGGTTCCTAGTGAAGAGACCCAGTACTTC

J gene: TRBJ2-5
clone size: few
D gene: -
V gene: TRBV19
CDR3 protein: CASSMAGRQETQYF
CDR3 DNA: TGTGCCAGTAGTATGGCGGGAAGACAAGAGACCCAGTACTTC

J gene: TRBJ2-2
clone size: few
D gene: TRBD2
V gene: TRBV29-1
CDR3 protein: CSVEGTSGSSAGELFF
CDR3 DNA: TGCAGCGTTGAAGGGACTAGCGGGAGTTCTGCCGGGGAGCTGTTTTTT

J gene: TRBJ1-5
clone size: -
D gene: -
V gene: TRBV27
CDR3 protein: CASSLRGDYQPQHF
CDR3 DNA: TGTGCCAGCAGTTTACGGGGGGACTATCAGCCCCAGCATTTT

J gene: TRBJ2-1
clone size: -
D gene: TRBD2
V gene: TRBV9
CDR3 protein: CASSVGSGIYNEQFF
CDR3 DNA: TGTGCCAGCAGCGTAGGCAGCGGGATATACAATGAGCAGTTCTTC

J gene: TRBJ1-2
clone size: few
D gene: -
V gene: TRBV20-1
CDR3 protein: CSVREDYGYTF
CDR3 DNA: TGCAGTGTTAGGGAAGATTATGGCTACACCTTC

J gene: TRBJ2-1
clone size: -
D gene: -
V gene: TRBV6-6
CDR3 protein: CASSPPPLYNEQFF
CDR3 DNA: TGTGCCAGCAGTCCCCCGCCCCTTTACAATGAGCAGTTCTTC

J gene: TRBJ2-1
clone size: few
D gene: TRBD2
V gene: TRBV20-1
CDR3 protein: CSLTGLAGGHGMGNEQFF
CDR3 DNA: TGCAGTCTGACCGGACTAGCGGGAGGGCATGGTATGGGGAATGAGCAGTTCTTC

J gene: TRBJ2-1
clone size: -
D gene: -
V gene: TRBV20-1
CDR3 protein: CSARASRGLPYNEQFF
CDR3 DNA: TGCAGTGCTAGGGCCTCACGGGGACTGCCCTACAATGAGCAGTTCTTC

J gene: TRBJ1-1
clone size: many
D gene: TRBD1
V gene: TRBV3-1
CDR3 protein: CASTPQGARTEAFF
CDR3 DNA: TGTGCCAGCACCCCCCAGGGGGCGCGGACTGAAGCTTTCTTT

J gene: TRBJ1-5
clone size: few
D gene: TRBD1
V gene: TRBV20-1
CDR3 protein: CSAREAGGSVRPQHF
CDR3 DNA: TGCAGTGCTAGAGAGGCAGGGGGTTCAGTTCGGCCCCAGCATTTT

J gene: TRBJ2-1
clone size: many
D gene: TRBD1
V gene: TRBV6-2/TRBV6-3
CDR3 protein: CASRKKGQPYNEQFF
CDR3 DNA: TGTGCCAGCAGAAAGAAGGGACAGCCGTACAATGAGCAGTTCTTC

J gene: TRBJ2-1
clone size: many
D gene: -
V gene: TRBV29-1
CDR3 protein: CSVEDLIDRGINF
CDR3 DNA: TGCAGCGTTGAAGATCTTATCGACCGGGGTATAAACTTC

J gene: TRBJ1-2
clone size: -
D gene: TRBD1
V gene: TRBV7-3
CDR3 protein: CASSLMGQGANGYTF
CDR3 DNA: TGTGCCAGCAGCTTAATGGGACAGGGGGCGAATGGCTACACCTTC

J gene: TRBJ2-1
clone size: -
D gene: TRBD2
V gene: TRBV9
CDR3 protein: CASSPTSGGVNEQFF
CDR3 DNA: TGTGCCAGCAGCCCAACTAGCGGGGGGGTCAATGAGCAGTTCTTC

J gene: TRBJ2-5
clone size: -
D gene: TRBD2
V gene: TRBV9
CDR3 protein: CASSSSGGSQETQYF
CDR3 DNA: TGTGCCAGCAGCTCTAGCGGGGGGAGCCAAGAGACCCAGTACTTC

J gene: TRBJ2-5
clone size: few
D gene: -
V gene: TRBV19
CDR3 protein: CASSIQGSGKTQYF
CDR3 DNA: TGTGCCAGTAGTATACAGGGGAGCGGAAAGACCCAGTACTTC

J gene: TRBJ1-1
clone size: few
D gene: TRBD1
V gene: TRBV5-4
CDR3 protein: CASSPKVNRGSTEAFF
CDR3 DNA: TGTGCCAGCAGCCCTAAGGTAAACAGGGGTAGCACTGAAGCTTTCTTT

J gene: TRBJ1-5
clone size: many
D gene: -
V gene: TRBV12-3/TRBV12-4
CDR3 protein: CASNPGGEDQPQHF
CDR3 DNA: TGTGCCAGCAACCCGGGGGGGGAGGACCAGCCCCAGCATTTT

J gene: TRBJ2-4
clone size: -
D gene: -
V gene: TRBV7-2
CDR3 protein: CASSLGLNIQYF
CDR3 DNA: TGTGCCAGCAGCCTGGGACTAAACATTCAGTACTTC

J gene: TRBJ1-2
clone size: -
D gene: -
V gene: TRBV12-3/TRBV12-4
CDR3 protein: CASSLSGPDYGYTF
CDR3 DNA: TGTGCCAGCAGTTTGTCAGGGCCGGACTATGGCTACACCTTC

J gene: TRBJ2-3
clone size: medium-sized
D gene: -
V gene: TRBV29-1
CDR3 protein: CSVVLGSGDTQYF
CDR3 DNA: TGCAGCGTTGTTTTAGGGTCGGGTGATACGCAGTATTTT

J gene: TRBJ2-7
clone size: few
D gene: -
V gene: TRBV20-1
CDR3 protein: CSASLYQRNWVQYF
CDR3 DNA: TGCAGTGCTAGTTTGTATCAGCGGAACTGGGTGCAGTACTTC

J gene: TRBJ2-6
clone size: many
D gene: -
V gene: TRBV3-1
CDR3 protein: CASSHSPETSGANVLTF
CDR3 DNA: TGTGCCAGCAGCCACTCTCCGGAGACCTCTGGGGCCAACGTCCTGACTTTC

J gene: TRBJ1-6
clone size: -
D gene: -
V gene: TRBV30
CDR3 protein: CAFLPTAGFNSPLHF
CDR3 DNA: TGTGCCTTCCTCCCGACGGCAGGCTTTAATTCACCCCTCCACTTT

J gene: TRBJ2-6
clone size: -
D gene: -
V gene: TRBV3-1
CDR3 protein: CASSQGAGANVLTF
CDR3 DNA: TGTGCCAGCAGCCAGGGAGCTGGGGCCAACGTCCTGACTTTC

J gene: TRBJ2-6
clone size: -
D gene: -
V gene: TRBV13
CDR3 protein: CASSLLRSGANVLTF
CDR3 DNA: TGTGCCAGCAGCTTACTCCGCTCTGGGGCCAACGTCCTGACTTTC

J gene: TRBJ2-7
clone size: -
D gene: -
V gene: TRBV28
CDR3 protein: CASGILSYEQYF
CDR3 DNA: TGTGCCAGCGGGATTCTTTCCTACGAGCAGTACTTC

J gene: TRBJ2-1
clone size: -
D gene: TRBD2
V gene: TRBV9
CDR3 protein: CASSVALAAYNEQFF
CDR3 DNA: TGTGCCAGCAGCGTAGCGCTAGCGGCCTACAATGAGCAGTTCTTC

J gene: TRBJ2-1
clone size: few
D gene: -
V gene: TRBV27
CDR3 protein: CATRLSLAEHFYNEQFF
CDR3 DNA: TGTGCCACCAGGTTGTCCTTAGCGGAGCACTTTTACAATGAGCAGTTCTTC

J gene: TRBJ2-5
clone size: -
D gene: -
V gene: TRBV20-1
CDR3 protein: CSADKVGKETQYF
CDR3 DNA: TGCAGTGCCGACAAGGTGGGGAAGGAGACCCAGTACTTC

J gene: TRBJ2-6
clone size: -
D gene: -
V gene: TRBV9
CDR3 protein: CASSVVGANVLTF
CDR3 DNA: TGTGCCAGCAGCGTAGTTGGGGCCAACGTCCTGACTTTC

J gene: TRBJ2-7
clone size: few
D gene: -
V gene: TRBV18
CDR3 protein: CASSPQPGRSYEQYF
CDR3 DNA: TGTGCCAGCTCACCACAACCGGGACGGAGCTACGAGCAGTACTTC

J gene: TRBJ2-3
clone size: many
D gene: TRBD2
V gene: TRBV20-1
CDR3 protein: CSAPRVGLAGVVDTQYF
CDR3 DNA: TGCAGTGCACCGAGGGTTGGGCTAGCGGGAGTTGTAGATACGCAGTATTTT

J gene: TRBJ1-3
clone size: many
D gene: -
V gene: TRBV6-1
CDR3 protein: CASSGGLPNTIYF
CDR3 DNA: TGTGCCAGCAGTGGAGGACTCCCAAACACCATATATTTT

J gene: TRBJ1-5
clone size: -
D gene: -
V gene: TRBV5-6
CDR3 protein: CASSLDPNQPQHF
CDR3 DNA: TGTGCCAGCAGCTTGGACCCAAATCAGCCCCAGCATTTT

J gene: TRBJ1-4
clone size: few
D gene: -
V gene: TRBV18
CDR3 protein: CASSPRTTATNEKLFF
CDR3 DNA: TGTGCCAGCTCGCCCAGGACAACCGCAACTAATGAAAAACTGTTTTTT

J gene: TRBJ1-5
clone size: -
D gene: -
V gene: TRBV20-1
CDR3 protein: CSARSGGNQPQHF
CDR3 DNA: TGCAGTGCTAGAAGCGGGGGCAATCAGCCCCAGCATTTT

J gene: TRBJ1-5
clone size: many
D gene: -
V gene: TRBV7-3
CDR3 protein: CASSLSGNQPQHF
CDR3 DNA: TGTGCCAGCAGCTTATCAGGGAATCAGCCCCAGCATTTT

J gene: TRBJ2-1
clone size: few
D gene: TRBD1
V gene: TRBV2
CDR3 protein: CASSVQGARNEQFF
CDR3 DNA: TGTGCCAGCAGTGTACAGGGGGCGCGCAATGAGCAGTTCTTC

J gene: TRBJ2-3
clone size: few
D gene: -
V gene: TRBV3-1
CDR3 protein: CASSQDNFGLTDTQYF
CDR3 DNA: TGTGCCAGCAGCCAAGATAATTTTGGCCTCACAGATACGCAGTATTTT

J gene: TRBJ1-4
clone size: -
D gene: TRBD1
V gene: TRBV20-1
CDR3 protein: CSASRQGDEKLFF
CDR3 DNA: TGCAGTGCTAGTCGACAGGGTGATGAAAAACTGTTTTTT

J gene: TRBJ2-2
clone size: -
D gene: -
V gene: TRBV7-3
CDR3 protein: CASTLGGGSTGELFF
CDR3 DNA: TGTGCCAGCACCCTAGGAGGAGGCTCCACCGGGGAGCTGTTTTTT

J gene: TRBJ1-1
clone size: many
D gene: -
V gene: TRBV12-3/TRBV12-4
CDR3 protein: CATRRREAFF
CDR3 DNA: TGTGCCACTAGACGGAGGGAAGCTTTCTTT

J gene: TRBJ2-1
clone size: many
D gene: TRBD2
V gene: TRBV7-3
CDR3 protein: CASRVSGGDEQFF
CDR3 DNA: TGTGCCAGCAGGGTTAGCGGGGGCGATGAGCAGTTCTTC